The next 21 T cell receptor beta chains were all read from a single sample in a study of response to subunit inactivated influenza vaccine. TCRdb used MiXCR to reprocess the RT-PCR reads, holding one entry per CDR3 protein. The sample contains roughly 520,000 distinct CDR3 sequences, about 25% of which appear only once. Sample: CD4+ T cells sorted from PBMCs, taken 4 to 6 days after vaccination. The receptors stem from a man over 45 who received an inactivated influenza vaccine.

V usage is TRBV12-3 or TRBV12-4 and J usage is TRBJ1-1, with D unresolved. Trimming pared 6 bases from V and 4 bases from J, leaving 21 bases between. The CDR3 runs to 16 residues. The CDR3 region is CASSARSWSLGTEAFF. Written as DNA, the CDR3 is TGTGCCAGCAGCGCCAGGTCGTGGAGTCTTGGCACTGAAGCTTTCTTT.

The CDR3 DNA reads as TGTGCCAGCAGACTACAGGGGGTAGGGACTGAAGCTTTCTTT. Protein: CASRLQGVGTEAFF. V gene TRBV12-3 or TRBV12-4 combines with J gene TRBJ1-1; 8 nucleotides line up with TRBD1. The CDR3 consists of 14 residues. Germline trimming cut 6 bases from V and 5 bases from J; bases unmatched to any gene: 8.

This clonotype turned up a few times. The chain couples TRBV15 to TRBJ2-1; D unclear. The length of the CDR3 is 16 residues. V shed 0 bases and J shed 0 bases, with 9 bases lying between them. Germline V lookup: CDR1 LNHNV, CDR2 YYDKDF (reference sequence). As DNA, the CDR3 is TGTGCCACCAGCAGAGATCGTTCAGGCTCCTACAATGAGCAGTTCTTC. This encodes CATSRDRSGSYNEQFF. Looking up the rest from reference TRBV15 and TRBJ2-1 gives the full variable domain: DAMVIQNPRYQVTQFGKPVTLSCSQTLNHNVMYWYQQKSSQAPKLLFHYYDKDFNNEADTPDNFQSRRPNTSFCFLDIRSPGLGDTAMYLCATSRDRSGSYNEQFFGPGTRLTVL.

V and J are TRBV6-5 and TRBJ2-7; D may correspond to TRBD1 or TRBD2 (5 bases each). Germline V CDR1 and CDR2: MNHEY, SVGAGI. This CDR3 comprises 17 residues. Trimming removed 0 bases at V and 6 bases at J, with 21 bases between. CDR3 sequence: CASSYSISSRELGEQYF. CDR3 in DNA: TGTGCCAGCAGTTACTCGATATCTAGCAGGGAACTTGGCGAGCAGTACTTC.

The V call is TRBV12-3 or TRBV12-4, the J call TRBJ2-2; D not certain. V gave up 7 bases and J gave up 5 bases, with 17 bases separating them. The CDR3 is 15 residues long. The CDR3 sequence is CASNSRATLTGELFF. In nucleotides, the CDR3 is TGTGCCAGCAACAGCAGAGCCACACTGACCGGGGAGCTGTTTTTT.

The chain carries TRBV11-2 and TRBJ1-5; unclear D gene. Per germline, CDR1 SGHAT and CDR2 FQNNGV. This CDR3 spans 13 amino acids. With 3 bases removed from V and 6 bases from J, the gap between germline ends came to 9 bases. CDR3 region: CASSLEGFQPQHF. The CDR3 coding sequence is TGTGCCAGCAGCTTGGAAGGGTTTCAGCCCCAGCATTTT.

Notes on this clonotype: At one boundary the junction diverges from the germline segment, which might be a read error. This chain uses TRBV5-1 with TRBJ2-7; TRBD1 matches at 9 bases. Germline assignment: CDR1 SGHRS and CDR2 YFSETQ. The CDR3 runs to 17 residues. CDR3 bases: TGCGCCAGCACCTTGGGGACAGGGAGTGCAAATTCCTACGAGCAGTACTTC. Translating it yields CASTLGTGSANSYEQYF.

This rearrangement joins TRBV28 to TRBJ2-7, with 11 bases lining up with TRBD1. CDR3 length: 15 residues. Germline-derived CDR1 and CDR2 are MDHEN and SYDVKM. The V gene end was trimmed by 4 bases and the J gene end by 3 bases; junction bases not matched to a gene: 5. CDR3 sequence (DNA): TGTGCCAGCAGTTCAACCGGGACAGGGGGCTACGAGCAGTACTTC. Its translation: CASSSTGTGGYEQYF.

The chain carries TRBV7-2 and TRBJ2-1, with D unresolved. V lost 4 bases to trimming and J lost 12 bases, with 19 bases between them. The CDR3 consists of 14 residues. Germline-derived CDR1 and CDR2 are SGHTA and FQGNSA. Written as DNA, the CDR3 is TGTGCCAGCAGCTCGAAAGGTAATAGGGTGTGGCAGTTCTTC. This codes for CASSSKGNRVWQFF. Filled out from reference TRBV7-2 and TRBJ2-1, the complete variable domain reads GAGVSQSPSNKVTEKGKDVELRCDPISGHTALYWYRQSLGQGLEFLIYFQGNSAPDKSGLPSDRFSAERTGGSVSTLTIQRTQQEDSAVYLCASSSKGNRVWQFFGPGTRLTVL.

This clonotype was picked up a small number of times. This sequence joins TRBV7-2 and TRBJ2-1; the D call may be TRBD1 or TRBD2 (6 bases each). The V gene lost 1 base and the J gene lost 9 bases, with 13 bases spanning the gap. The CDR3 totals 14 residues. Germline V gene sequence: CDR1 SGHTA, CDR2 FQGNSA. CDR3 region: CASSLGRGASEQFF. CDR3 nucleotides: TGTGCCAGCAGCTTAGGGAGGGGGGCGAGTGAGCAGTTCTTC.

The chain carries TRBV20-1 and TRBJ2-3, with TRBD1 identical over 8 bases. CDR3 size: 16 residues. CDR1 and CDR2 (germline): DFQATT, SNEGSKA (reference sequence). With V trimmed by 3 bases and J by 2 bases, 10 bases remained unmatched. The CDR3 here is CSASETGVAHTDTQYF. DNA of the CDR3: TGCAGTGCTAGTGAGACAGGGGTCGCTCACACAGATACGCAGTATTTT.

This clonotype was picked up a small number of times. J is TRBJ2-5 and V is TRBV10-3; 7 bases line up with TRBD1. This CDR3 spans 11 amino acids. V shed 6 bases and J 10 bases; nucleotides not matched to a gene: 5. Looked up from germline, CDR1 is ENHRY and CDR2 is SYGVKD. The CDR3 loop is CAIRSGTDQYF. CDR3 coding DNA: TGTGCCATCAGGTCCGGGACAGACCAGTACTTC.

V gene TRBV4-2 combines with J gene TRBJ1-2; 7 bases fit TRBD1. V lost 0 bases, J lost 4 bases, and 5 bases stayed unmatched. CDR1 is LGHNA and CDR2 is YNFKEQ in the germline V gene. There are 15 residues in the CDR3. The CDR3, as DNA: TGTGCCAGCAGCCAAGATCGAACAGGGGCCTATGGCTACACCTTC. Translation gives CASSQDRTGAYGYTF.

The chain recombines TRBV4-2 with TRBJ1-6, with TRBD1 matching over 7 bases. CDR3 length: 15 amino acids. Germline V gene sequence: CDR1 LGHNA, CDR2 YNFKEQ. V trimming: 0 bases; J trimming: 9 bases; junction bases outside the gene matches: 5. The CDR3 nucleotides read TGTGCCAGCAGCCAAGATCGGGACAGATCTTCACCCCTCCACTTT. The encoded protein is CASSQDRDRSSPLHF.

This clonotype showed up just a few times. The V gene is TRBV5-6, the J gene TRBJ2-3, with 11 bases identical to TRBD1. This CDR3 is built from 15 residues. Germline CDR1 and CDR2: SGHDT and YYEEEE. Losses at the gene ends were 7 bases for V and 2 bases for J; bases not matched to a gene: 6. This CDR3 reads CASARTGGYTDTQYF. For the CDR3, the DNA is TGTGCCAGCGCTCGGACAGGGGGCTACACAGATACGCAGTATTTT.

This clonotype appeared a few times. This rearrangement joins TRBV10-3 to TRBJ1-6; no clear D. Deletions cut 3 bases from V and 11 bases from J, with 14 bases between. The CDR3 has 14 amino acids. The V gene's germline CDR1 is ENHRY and CDR2 SYGVKD. CDR3 region: CAISDGQTTAPLHF. The CDR3, as DNA: TGTGCCATCAGTGACGGCCAAACTACGGCACCCCTCCACTTT.

This chain links TRBV5-1 with TRBJ2-1; either TRBD1 or TRBD2 may fit D (6 bases each). Germline V gene sequence: CDR1 SGHRS, CDR2 YFSETQ. Trimming stripped 0 bases from V and 7 bases from J, with 17 bases between. The CDR3 spans 16 residues. CDR3 DNA: TGCGCCAGCAGCTTGGGGTGGAGGGGGGAAGCGAATGAGCAGTTCTTC. This translates into CASSLGWRGEANEQFF.

Regarding this clonotype: A single base separates this from a much larger clone, so it may be a read error. Because the CDR3's place on the DNA is in doubt, the DNA is left out and the CDR3 is given as listed by TCRdb. This rearrangement joins TRBV29-1 to TRBJ1-2; the D call TRBD1 from the table was never checked on the DNA. CDR1 and CDR2 from the germline V gene are SQVTM and ANQGSEA. The CDR3 numbers 14 amino acids, ends counted. CDR3: CSVASGTGGFGYIF.

The J gene is TRBJ1-2, the V gene TRBV4-3; TRBD1 matches 8 bases. The CDR3 is 16 amino acids. V was pared by 0 bases and J by 2 bases, with 5 bases of the junction left unmatched. Germline lookup yields CDR1 LGHNA and CDR2 YSLEER. The CDR3 here is CASSQDAQGANYGYTF. The CDR3 coding sequence is TGCGCCAGCAGCCAAGATGCTCAGGGGGCGAACTATGGCTACACCTTC.

This clonotype was picked up a small number of times. The V gene is TRBV5-5, the J gene TRBJ2-5; TRBD2 agrees at 7 bases. The length of the CDR3 is 15 residues. The V gene end was trimmed by 3 bases and the J gene end by 0 bases; junction bases not matched to a gene: 5. Germline V CDR1 and CDR2: SGHKS, YYEKEE (reference sequence). The CDR3 DNA follows: TGTGCCAGCAGCTGGGGGGGGTGGAACCAAGAGACCCAGTACTTC. This translates into CASSWGGWNQETQYF.

This clonotype was counted ten times or more. The chain is built from TRBV24-1 and TRBJ2-3; 7 positions match TRBD2. CDR1 and CDR2 from the germline V gene are KGHDR and SFDVKD. The CDR3 is made up of 17 amino acids. Trimming at V came to 0 bases and at J to 5 bases, leaving 10 bases not matched to a gene. The CDR3 here is CATSDLRVGGSGDTQYF. The CDR3 DNA is TGTGCCACCAGTGATTTGAGGGTCGGCGGGAGTGGAGATACGCAGTATTTT.